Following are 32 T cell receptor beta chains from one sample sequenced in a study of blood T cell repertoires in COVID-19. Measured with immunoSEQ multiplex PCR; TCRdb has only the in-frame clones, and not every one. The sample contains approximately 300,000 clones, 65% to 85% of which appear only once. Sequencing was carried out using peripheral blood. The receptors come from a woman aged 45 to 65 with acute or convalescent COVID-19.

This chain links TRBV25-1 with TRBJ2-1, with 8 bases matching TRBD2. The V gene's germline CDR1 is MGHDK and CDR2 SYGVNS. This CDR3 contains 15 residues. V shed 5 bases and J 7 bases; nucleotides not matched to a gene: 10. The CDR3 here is CASSKRGGAGNEQFF. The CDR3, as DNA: TGTGCCAGCAGTAAACGGGGGGGCGCGGGGAATGAGCAGTTCTTC. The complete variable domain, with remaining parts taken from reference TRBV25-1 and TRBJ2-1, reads EADIYQTPRYLVIGTGKKITLECSQTMGHDKMYWYQQDPGMELHLIHYSYGVNSTEKGDLSSESTVSRIRTEHFPLTLESARPSHTSQYLCASSKRGGAGNEQFFGPGTRLTVL.

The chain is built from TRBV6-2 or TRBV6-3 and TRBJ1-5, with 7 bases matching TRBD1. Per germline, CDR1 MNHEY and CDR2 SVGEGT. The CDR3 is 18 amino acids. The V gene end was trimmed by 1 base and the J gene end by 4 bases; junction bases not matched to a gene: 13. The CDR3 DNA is TGTGCCAGCAGTTACTTCGACAGGGCGATAAACTGGAATCAGCCCCAGCATTTT. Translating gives CASSYFDRAINWNQPQHF.

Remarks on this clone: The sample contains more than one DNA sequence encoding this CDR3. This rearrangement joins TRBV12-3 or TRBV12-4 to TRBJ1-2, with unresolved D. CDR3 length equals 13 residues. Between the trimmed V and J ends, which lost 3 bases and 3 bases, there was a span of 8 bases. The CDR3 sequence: CASSFGRDYGYTF. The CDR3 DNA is TGTGCCAGCAGTTTTGGGCGGGACTATGGCTACACCTTC.

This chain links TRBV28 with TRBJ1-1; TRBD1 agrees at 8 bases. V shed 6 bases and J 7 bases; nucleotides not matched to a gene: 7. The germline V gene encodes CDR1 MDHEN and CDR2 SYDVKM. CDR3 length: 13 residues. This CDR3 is CASSLTGDVEAFF. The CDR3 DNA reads TGTGCCAGCAGCCTGACAGGGGACGTTGAAGCTTTCTTT.

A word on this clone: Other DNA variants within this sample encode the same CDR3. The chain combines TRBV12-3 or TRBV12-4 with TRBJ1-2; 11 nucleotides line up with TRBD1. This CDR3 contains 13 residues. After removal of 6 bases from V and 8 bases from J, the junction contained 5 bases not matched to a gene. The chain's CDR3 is CASSPDRGRGYTF. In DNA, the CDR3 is TGTGCCAGCAGCCCGGACAGGGGGCGAGGCTACACCTTC.

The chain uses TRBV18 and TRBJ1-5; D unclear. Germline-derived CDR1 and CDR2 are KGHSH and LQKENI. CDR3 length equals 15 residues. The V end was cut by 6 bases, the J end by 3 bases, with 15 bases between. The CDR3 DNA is TGTGCCAGCTCTCCGCTTAATGGGCCCAATCAGCCCCAGCATTTT. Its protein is CASSPLNGPNQPQHF.

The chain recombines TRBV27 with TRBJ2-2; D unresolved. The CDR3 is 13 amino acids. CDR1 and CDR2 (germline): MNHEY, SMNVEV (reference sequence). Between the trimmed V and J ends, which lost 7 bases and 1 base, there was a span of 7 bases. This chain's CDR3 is CASNSQNTGELFF. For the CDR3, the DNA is TGTGCCAGCAATTCACAGAACACCGGGGAGCTGTTTTTT.

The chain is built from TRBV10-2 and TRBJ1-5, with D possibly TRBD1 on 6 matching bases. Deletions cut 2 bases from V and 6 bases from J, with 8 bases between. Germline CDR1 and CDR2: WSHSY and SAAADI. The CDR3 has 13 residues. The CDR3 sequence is CASSEGGSQPQHF. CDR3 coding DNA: TGCGCCAGCAGTGAGGGGGGCTCTCAGCCCCAGCATTTT.

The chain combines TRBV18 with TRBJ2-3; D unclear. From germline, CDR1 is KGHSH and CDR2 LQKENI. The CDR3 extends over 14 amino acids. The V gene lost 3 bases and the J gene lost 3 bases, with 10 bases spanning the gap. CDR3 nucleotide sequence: TGTGCCAGCTCACCCGAGGCAGTAACAGATACGCAGTATTTT. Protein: CASSPEAVTDTQYF. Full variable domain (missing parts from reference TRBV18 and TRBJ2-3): NAGVMQNPRHLVRRRGQEARLRCSPMKGHSHVYWYRQLPEEGLKFMVYLQKENIIDESGMPKERFSAEFPKEGPSILRIQQVVRGDSAAYFCASSPEAVTDTQYFGPGTRLTVL.

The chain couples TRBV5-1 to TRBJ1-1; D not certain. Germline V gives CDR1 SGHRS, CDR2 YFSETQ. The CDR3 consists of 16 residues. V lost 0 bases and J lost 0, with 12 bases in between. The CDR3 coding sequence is TGCGCCAGCAGCTTGGGATTAGACATAATGAACACTGAAGCTTTCTTT. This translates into CASSLGLDIMNTEAFF.

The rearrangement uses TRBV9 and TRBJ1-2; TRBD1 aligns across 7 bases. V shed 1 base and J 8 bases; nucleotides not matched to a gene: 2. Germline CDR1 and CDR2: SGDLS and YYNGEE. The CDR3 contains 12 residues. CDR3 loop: CASSVRGQGYTF. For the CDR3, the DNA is TGTGCCAGCAGCGTAAGGGGGCAAGGCTACACCTTC.

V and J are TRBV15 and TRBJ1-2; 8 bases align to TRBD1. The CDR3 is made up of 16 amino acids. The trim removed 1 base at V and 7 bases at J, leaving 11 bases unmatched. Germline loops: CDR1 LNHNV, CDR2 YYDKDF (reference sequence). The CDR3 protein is CATSRGRGQGFGGYTF. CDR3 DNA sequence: TGTGCCACCAGCAGAGGGAGAGGACAGGGATTTGGTGGCTACACCTTC.

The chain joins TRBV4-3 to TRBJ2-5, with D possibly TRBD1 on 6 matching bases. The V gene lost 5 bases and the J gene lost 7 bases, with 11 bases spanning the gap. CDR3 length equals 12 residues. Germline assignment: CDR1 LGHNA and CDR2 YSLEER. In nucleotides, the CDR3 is TGCGCCAGCAGCTCACGAGGGGGGACCCAGTACTTC. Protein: CASSSRGGTQYF.

The CDR3 nucleotides read TGTGCCAGCAGCCATAGGGAGCGAAGTGAGCAGTTCTTC. Its protein product is CASSHRERSEQFF. J is TRBJ2-1 and V is TRBV27; D possibly corresponds to TRBD2 (5 bases). CDR1 MNHEY and CDR2 SMNVEV come from the germline V gene (reference sequence). Between the trimmed V and J ends, which lost 6 bases and 9 bases, there was a span of 15 bases. The CDR3 extends over 13 amino acids.

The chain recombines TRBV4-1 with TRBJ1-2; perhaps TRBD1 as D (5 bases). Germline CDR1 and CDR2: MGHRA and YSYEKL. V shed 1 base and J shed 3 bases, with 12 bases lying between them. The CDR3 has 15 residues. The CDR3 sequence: CASSQAQTAYYGYTF. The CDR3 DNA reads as TGCGCCAGCAGCCAAGCGCAGACAGCGTACTATGGCTACACCTTC.

The CDR3 nucleotides read TGTGCTAGTGGTCTCACAGGTTTCTATGGCTACACCTTC. It specifies CASGLTGFYGYTF. V and J are TRBV12-5 and TRBJ1-2, with TRBD1 as a possible D gene (5 bases). The germline V gene encodes CDR1 LGHNT and CDR2 FRNRAP. V dropped 5 bases and J dropped 4 bases, with 11 bases sitting between them. There are 13 residues in the CDR3.

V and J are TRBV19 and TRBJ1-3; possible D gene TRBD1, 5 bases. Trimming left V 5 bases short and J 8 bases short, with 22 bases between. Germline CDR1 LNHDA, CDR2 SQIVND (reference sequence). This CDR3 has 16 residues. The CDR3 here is CASSPIADTYGDTIYF. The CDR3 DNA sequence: TGTGCCAGTAGTCCTATCGCGGACACCTACGGAGACACCATATATTTT.

The CDR3 loop reads CASRGDSNEKLFF. CDR3 sequence (DNA): TGCGCCAGCAGAGGGGACAGTAATGAAAAACTGTTTTTT. The chain carries TRBV10-2 and TRBJ1-4; 7 positions agree with TRBD1. CDR1 and CDR2 from the germline V gene are WSHSY and SAAADI. The CDR3 extends over 13 amino acids. J lost 4 bases, V lost 6 bases, and 2 bases had no gene match.

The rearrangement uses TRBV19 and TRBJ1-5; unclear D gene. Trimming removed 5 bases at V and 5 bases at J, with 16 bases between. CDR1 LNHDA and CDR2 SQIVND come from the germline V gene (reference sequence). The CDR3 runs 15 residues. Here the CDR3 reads CASSPGLLSDQPQHF. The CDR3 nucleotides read TGTGCCAGTAGTCCCGGTTTGTTATCGGATCAGCCCCAGCATTTT.

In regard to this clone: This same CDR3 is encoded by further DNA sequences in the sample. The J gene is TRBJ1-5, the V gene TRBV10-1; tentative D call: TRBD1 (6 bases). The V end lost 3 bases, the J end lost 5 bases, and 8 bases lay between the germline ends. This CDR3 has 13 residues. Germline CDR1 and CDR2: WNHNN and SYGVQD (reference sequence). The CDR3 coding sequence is TGCGCCAGCAGTGAACAGGGCTATCAGCCCCAGCATTTT. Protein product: CASSEQGYQPQHF.

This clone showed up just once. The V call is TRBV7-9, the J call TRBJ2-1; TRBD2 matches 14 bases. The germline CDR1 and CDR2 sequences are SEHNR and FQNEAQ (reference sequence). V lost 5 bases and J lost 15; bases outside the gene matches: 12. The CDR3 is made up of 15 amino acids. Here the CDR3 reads CASSPRGLAGESLFF. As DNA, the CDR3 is TGTGCCAGCAGCCCGCGGGGACTAGCGGGAGAGTCCCTGTTCTTC.

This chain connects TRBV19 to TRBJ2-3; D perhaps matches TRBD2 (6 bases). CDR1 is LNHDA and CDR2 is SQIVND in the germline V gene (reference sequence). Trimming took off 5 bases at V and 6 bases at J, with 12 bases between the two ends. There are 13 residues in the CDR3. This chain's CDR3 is CASSGTWGDTQYF. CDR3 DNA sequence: TGTGCCAGTAGTGGGACTTGGGGGGATACGCAGTATTTT.

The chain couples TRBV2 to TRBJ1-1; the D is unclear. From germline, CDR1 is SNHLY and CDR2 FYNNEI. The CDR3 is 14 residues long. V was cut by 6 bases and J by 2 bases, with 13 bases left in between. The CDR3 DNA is TGTGCCAGCAGCCCCATCACGGTTAACACTGAAGCTTTCTTT. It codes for CASSPITVNTEAFF.

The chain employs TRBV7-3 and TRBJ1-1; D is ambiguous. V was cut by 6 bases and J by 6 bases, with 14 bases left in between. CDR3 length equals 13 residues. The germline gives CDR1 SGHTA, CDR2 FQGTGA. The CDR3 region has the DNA TGTGCCAGCAGACCTCGTCAGAGGGCTGAAGCTTTCTTT. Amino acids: CASRPRQRAEAFF.

The CDR3 spells CASSIRPNGSPGDTQYF. Here the CDR3 DNA reads TGTGCCAGCAGCATCCGACCCAACGGAAGCCCAGGAGATACGCAGTATTTT. This chain connects TRBV9 to TRBJ2-3; D unclear. Trimming took 4 bases from V and 5 from J, leaving 23 bases between them. Germline CDR1 is SGDLS and CDR2 is YYNGEE. The CDR3 is made up of 17 amino acids.

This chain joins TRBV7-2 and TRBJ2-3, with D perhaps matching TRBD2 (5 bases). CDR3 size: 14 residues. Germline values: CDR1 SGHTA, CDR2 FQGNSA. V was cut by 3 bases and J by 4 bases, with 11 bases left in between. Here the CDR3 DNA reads TGTGCCAGCAGCTTGCTTGGGGAGTCAGATACGCAGTATTTT. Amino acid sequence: CASSLLGESDTQYF.

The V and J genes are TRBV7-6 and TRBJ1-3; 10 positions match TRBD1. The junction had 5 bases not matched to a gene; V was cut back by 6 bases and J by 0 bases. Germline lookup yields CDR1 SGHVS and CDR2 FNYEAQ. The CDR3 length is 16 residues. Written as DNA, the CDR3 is TGTGCCAGCAGGCCGGGACAGGGGCTCTCTGGAAACACCATATATTTT. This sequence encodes CASRPGQGLSGNTIYF. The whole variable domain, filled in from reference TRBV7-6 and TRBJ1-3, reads GAGVSQSPRYKVTKRGQDVALRCDPISGHVSLYWYRQALGQGPEFLTYFNYEAQQDKSGLPNDRFSAERPEGSISTLTIQRTEQRDSAMYRCASRPGQGLSGNTIYFGEGSWLTVV.

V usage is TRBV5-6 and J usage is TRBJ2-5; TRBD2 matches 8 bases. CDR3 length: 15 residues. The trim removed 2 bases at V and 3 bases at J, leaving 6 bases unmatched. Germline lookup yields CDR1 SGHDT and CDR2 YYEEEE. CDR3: CASSFRSGIKETQYF. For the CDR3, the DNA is TGTGCCAGCAGCTTCCGTAGCGGGATAAAAGAGACCCAGTACTTC.

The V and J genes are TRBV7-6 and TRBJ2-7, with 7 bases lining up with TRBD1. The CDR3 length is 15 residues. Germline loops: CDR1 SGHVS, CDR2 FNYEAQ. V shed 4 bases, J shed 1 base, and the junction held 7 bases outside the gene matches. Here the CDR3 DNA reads TGTGCCAGCAGCTCAGTGACAGGGCAGTCCTACGAGCAGTACTTC. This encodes CASSSVTGQSYEQYF.

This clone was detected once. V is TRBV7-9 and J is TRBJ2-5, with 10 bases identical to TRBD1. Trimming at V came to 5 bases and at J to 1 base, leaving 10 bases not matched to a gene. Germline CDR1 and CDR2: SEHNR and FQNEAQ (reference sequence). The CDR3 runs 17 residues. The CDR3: CASSVTPRDRGQETQYF. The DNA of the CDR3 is TGTGCCAGCAGCGTCACACCCCGGGACAGGGGCCAAGAGACCCAGTACTTC.

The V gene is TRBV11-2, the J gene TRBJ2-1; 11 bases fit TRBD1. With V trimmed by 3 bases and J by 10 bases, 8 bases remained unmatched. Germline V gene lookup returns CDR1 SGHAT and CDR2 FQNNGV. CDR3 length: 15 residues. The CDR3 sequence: CASSLTGTGGGEQFF. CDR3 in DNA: TGTGCCAGCAGCTTGACCGGGACAGGGGGTGGGGAGCAGTTCTTC.

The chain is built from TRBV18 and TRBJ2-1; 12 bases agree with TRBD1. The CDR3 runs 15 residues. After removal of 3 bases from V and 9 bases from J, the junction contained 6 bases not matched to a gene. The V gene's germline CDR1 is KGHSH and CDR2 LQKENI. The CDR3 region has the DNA TGTGCCAGCTCACCCGGGACAGGGGGCTCGGGTGAGCAGTTCTTC. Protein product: CASSPGTGGSGEQFF. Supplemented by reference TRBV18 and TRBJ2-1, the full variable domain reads NAGVMQNPRHLVRRRGQEARLRCSPMKGHSHVYWYRQLPEEGLKFMVYLQKENIIDESGMPKERFSAEFPKEGPSILRIQQVVRGDSAAYFCASSPGTGGSGEQFFGPGTRLTVL.